This T cell receptor beta chain is drawn from a study of blood T cell repertoires in COVID-19. Looking at the study overall: Sample material is recorded as cDNA or gDNA derived from T cells, B-cell-depleted T cells, or PBMCs.

In the authors' methods: Cell counts per sample came from amplifying reference gene primers. Sequenced by immunoSEQ multiplex PCR; TCRdb stores in-frame clones only, minus some. V, J and clone size are those of that table, while D and trimming were read from the DNA. The sample contains roughly 120,000 clones, approximately 85% of which appear only once. Seattle patients were enrolled while actively infected and followed longitudinally. The CDR3 runs 13 residues. Per germline, CDR1 MNHEY and CDR2 SMNVEV (reference sequence). The ends were cut back, 2 bases at V and 8 bases at J, with 10 bases in the middle.

This TCR was recovered from a woman older than 75 with COVID-19, enrolled during active disease. Sequencing input: peripheral blood. V gene TRBV27 combines with J gene TRBJ2-1; perhaps TRBD1 as D (6 bases). As DNA, the CDR3 is TGTGCCAGCAGTTTAAGGCAGGGGTATGAGCAGTTCTTC. It translates to CASSLRQGYEQFF.